This record looks at one T cell receptor (beta chain) sequence and its context. Its specificity is not known. Clones were read by immunoSEQ multiplex PCR, and TCRdb kept only the in-frame ones, dropping some. Of 15,000 to 20,000 clones detected, around 90% appear once; the ten largest clones hold 3.5% to 4%. Methotrexate plus calcineurin inhibitor accompanied controls' myeloablative marrow transplants; sampling was 1 year later. This sample was taken from a study of T cells after posttransplantation cyclophosphamide. Study-wide results and limits: TRB clonality was highly associated with recipient CMV seropositivity and reactivation. Later blood repertoires were often dominated by clones from the donor CD8+ memory compartment. Blood and skin or GI T cell repertoires showed limited TRB overlap.

The V gene end was trimmed by 6 bases and the J gene end by 5 bases; junction bases not matched to a gene: 9. This CDR3 is 14 amino acids long. Per the germline V gene, CDR1 is SGHTA and CDR2 is FQGTGA. The sequences come from PBMCs, collected after an allogeneic stem cell transplant with a calcineurin inhibitor and methotrexate. This TCR derives from a male patient in his fifties who received an allogeneic stem cell transplant from an unrelated donor, was CMV-positive, and had chronic GVHD only. Some of the T cells might come from the graft donor. The chain recombines TRBV7-3 with TRBJ2-5; 7 nucleotides match TRBD2. CDR3 sequence (DNA): TGTGCCAGCAGTTTGACTAGCTACTCGGAGACCCAGTACTTC. This translates into CASSLTSYSETQYF.